This TCR beta chain comes out of a study of glioma-infiltrating T cells after dendritic cell vaccination. Notes on the study in general: No direct clonality-survival link was found; a diverse polyclonal response may matter.

Regarding this clone: The target antigen is unknown.

TCRdb's table, derived via immunoSEQ multiplex PCR, lists solely in-frame clones and lacks some. Of about 100,000 clones detected, over 80% appear once; the ten largest clones hold 4.5% to 5.5%. V was clipped by 0 bases and J by 7 bases; unmatched bases: 7. CDR3 length: 17 amino acids. Germline values: CDR1 SGHTA, CDR2 FQGNSA. The sample's time point: after dendritic cell vaccination, including at tumor progression/relapse. The TCR sequence derives from a human donor with glioblastoma. Sequenced here: blood, sampled after dendritic cell vaccination. The chain employs TRBV7-2 and TRBJ2-1; 12 nucleotides line up with TRBD2. The CDR3 is CASSLAASGGAENEQFF. CDR3 bases: TGTGCCAGCAGCTTAGCGGCTAGCGGGGGGGCGGAAAATGAGCAGTTCTTC.